A selection of T cell receptor beta chains follows, all from one sample in a study of cytomegalovirus exposure and HLA in healthy donors. Using immunoSEQ multiplex PCR, the repertoire was profiled, and TCRdb retains in-frame clones only, with some absent. The sample records nearly 200,000 clones, approximately 82% being singletons. Source material: PBMCs. The receptors derive from a woman in her 30s in good health and CMV-seropositive. Both conserved end residues are part of each CDR3. D genes are given only for firm matches. Clone size is stated in some rows and not others, as once, few, many or a class when expanded.

CDR3aa | CDR3nt | len | d_gene | v_gene | abundance | j_gene
CASMEFNQPQHF | TGTGCCAGCATGGAGTTTAATCAGCCCCAGCATTTT | 12 | - | TRBV27 | - | TRBJ1-5
CASSISSDSSYNEQFF | TGTGCCAGCAGTATTTCTAGCGACAGCTCCTACAATGAGCAGTTCTTC | 16 | - | TRBV4-2 | - | TRBJ2-1
CASRAFREGHGMFTEQFF | TGTGCCAGCAGGGCCTTTCGGGAGGGCCATGGTATGTTCACTGAGCAGTTCTTC | 18 | TRBD2 | TRBV2 | - | TRBJ2-1
CASSPGLAFVNEQFF | TGTGCCAGCAGCCCGGGACTAGCGTTCGTCAATGAGCAGTTCTTC | 15 | TRBD2 | TRBV28 | - | TRBJ2-1
CASSGELAGEETQYF | TGTGCCAGTTCTGGGGAGTTGGCAGGAGAAGAGACCCAGTACTTC | 15 | - | TRBV19 | - | TRBJ2-5
CASRGQGPGGYTF | TGTGCCAGCAGGGGACAGGGTCCTGGCGGCTACACCTTC | 13 | TRBD1 | TRBV6-1 | - | TRBJ1-2
CASRAGGAKNIQYF | TGTGCCAGCAGGGCCGGAGGGGCCAAAAACATTCAGTACTTC | 14 | - | TRBV6-1 | once | TRBJ2-4
CASSNPSSGRDEQYF | TGCGCCAGCAGCAACCCATCTAGCGGGAGAGACGAGCAGTACTTC | 15 | TRBD2 | TRBV5-1 | - | TRBJ2-7
CASSTQAGGGQYF | TGTGCCAGTAGTACCCAAGCGGGAGGTGGGCAGTACTTC | 13 | TRBD2 | TRBV19 | - | TRBJ2-7
CASSQDLAGTYEQYF | TGTGCCAGCAGCCAAGATTTAGCGGGAACCTACGAGCAGTACTTC | 15 | TRBD2 | TRBV4-2 | - | TRBJ2-7
CASSVPGHVYGYTF | TGTGCCAGCAGTGTTCCAGGGCACGTCTATGGCTACACCTTC | 14 | - | TRBV28 | - | TRBJ1-2
CASSPPNNEQFF | TGTGCCAGCAGCCCCCCCAACAATGAGCAGTTCTTC | 12 | - | TRBV9 | few | TRBJ2-1
CSVILSGGAYEQYF | TGCAGCGTCATCCTCTCAGGGGGAGCCTACGAGCAGTACTTC | 14 | TRBD1 | TRBV29-1 | - | TRBJ2-7
CASSLYRREGNTEAFF | TGTGCCAGCAGCTTATATCGTCGGGAGGGGAACACTGAAGCTTTCTTT | 16 | - | TRBV7-8 | - | TRBJ1-1
CAWSVAGGEQFF | TGTGCCTGGAGTGTCGCTGGCGGTGAGCAGTTCTTC | 12 | - | TRBV30 | - | TRBJ2-1
CASNRGTGNEQFF | TGTGCCAGTAACAGGGGAACGGGGAATGAGCAGTTCTTC | 13 | TRBD1 | TRBV2 | - | TRBJ2-1
CSVGGRAYEQYF | TGCAGCGTTGGCGGCCGCGCCTACGAGCAGTACTTC | 12 | - | TRBV29-1 | - | TRBJ2-7
CAISESGGANQPQHF | TGTGCCATCAGTGAGTCAGGGGGGGCGAATCAGCCCCAGCATTTT | 15 | - | TRBV10-3 | - | TRBJ1-5
CAIRADRADETQYF | TGTGCCATCAGGGCCGACAGGGCGGATGAGACCCAGTACTTC | 14 | TRBD1 | TRBV10-3 | - | TRBJ2-5
CSVQVSGLQETQYF | TGCAGCGTTCAAGTTAGCGGGCTCCAAGAGACCCAGTACTTC | 14 | TRBD2 | TRBV29-1 | - | TRBJ2-5
CASSLELAGSQETQYF | TGCGCCAGCAGCTTGGAACTAGCGGGATCTCAAGAGACCCAGTACTTC | 16 | TRBD2 | TRBV5-1 | - | TRBJ2-5
CASRSPSGSGDTQYF | TGTGCCAGCAGATCCCCTAGCGGGAGTGGGGATACGCAGTATTTT | 15 | TRBD2 | TRBV2 | - | TRBJ2-3
CSGRSDRGRGGYTF | TGCAGCGGCCGTTCGGACAGGGGTAGGGGCGGCTACACCTTC | 14 | TRBD1 | TRBV29-1 | - | TRBJ1-2
CASRPNIGQASNQPQHF | TGTGCCAGCAGGCCCAACATCGGACAGGCCAGCAATCAGCCCCAGCATTTT | 17 | TRBD1 | TRBV28 | - | TRBJ1-5
CASRGGIGHQPQHF | TGTGCCAGCAGAGGGGGTATTGGCCACCAGCCCCAGCATTTT | 14 | - | TRBV2 | few | TRBJ1-5
CATPGEYF | TGTGCCACCCCGGGGGAGTACTTC | 8 | - | TRBV6-5 | - | TRBJ2-5
CSAPRGYEQYF | TGCAGTGCCCCACGGGGCTACGAGCAGTACTTC | 11 | - | TRBV20-1 | - | TRBJ2-7